This entry is about one T cell receptor (beta chain). The sample originates from a study of blood T cell repertoires in COVID-19. About the study: Researchers got acute and convalescent COVID-19 samples from the United States, Italy and Spain.

The repertoire was sequenced with immunoSEQ multiplex PCR; TCRdb's copy has only in-frame clones and lacks some. The sample includes about 140,000 clones, roughly 83% of them seen just once. The cohort comprised adults aged roughly 18 to 90 years residing in 24 US areas. Germline CDR1 reads LNHDA; CDR2 reads SQIVND (reference sequence). The CDR3 is 16 amino acids. With 3 bases removed from V and 0 bases from J, the gap between germline ends came to 11 bases. The specimen was PBMCs or T cells enriched from blood (not recorded which). The J gene is TRBJ2-2, the V gene TRBV19, with TRBD1 as a possible D gene (6 bases). The clonotype comes from a man aged 35-49 years with acute COVID-19. CDR3 DNA sequence: TGTGCCAGTAGTATTCGGACAGTCCCGAACACCGGGGAGCTGTTTTTT. Translated, it gives CASSIRTVPNTGELFF.